Listed below are T cell receptor beta chains from one sample, sequenced in a study of blood T cells in healthy people across ages. TCRdb processed the 5' RACE reads anew with MiXCR; each CDR3 protein has one entry. The sample has approximately 830,000 distinct CDR3 sequences, 62% seen once. Sequencing was performed on blood. The receptors derive from a young man in good health. CDR3s include the opening cysteine and the closing phenylalanine or tryptophan. Fields, in order: V gene, J gene, clone size, D gene, CDR3 protein, CDR3 DNA. D genes are given only for firm matches. Some rows have no size entry. The others give once, few or many, or a class for an expanded clone.

TRBV28,TRBJ1-2,few,-,CASSLSDYGYTF,TGTGCCAGCAGTCTTTCTGACTATGGCTACACCTTC
TRBV7-3,TRBJ2-6,-,-,CASSPLFSGANALTF,TGTGCCAGCAGCCCCCTATTCTCTGGGGCCAACGCCCTGACTTTC
TRBV9,TRBJ1-2,-,TRBD1,CASSLQTGGNGYTF,TGTGCCAGCAGCCTCCAGACAGGGGGCAACGGCTACACCTTC
TRBV29-1,TRBJ2-1,-,-,CSVEGRRPYNEQFF,TGCAGCGTTGAAGGGCGACGACCCTACAATGAGCAGTTCTTC
TRBV20-1,TRBJ2-5,once,-,CSANAGNRETQYF,TGCAGTGCTAATGCGGGGAATCGAGAGACCCAGTACTTC
TRBV10-3,TRBJ2-2,-,TRBD1,CAIKPQGARDTGELFF,TGTGCCATCAAGCCACAGGGGGCGCGGGACACCGGGGAGCTGTTTTTT
TRBV3-1,TRBJ2-2,-,-,CASSLNTGTPGELFF,TGTGCCAGCAGCCTAAACACAGGGACTCCCGGGGAGCTGTTTTTT
TRBV7-2,TRBJ1-5,-,-,CASSLGQVDSNQPQHF,TGTGCCAGCAGCTTAGGACAGGTAGATAGCAATCAGCCCCAGCATTTT
TRBV15,TRBJ2-1,-,TRBD2,CATSRDRLAGGVNEQFF,TGTGCCACCAGCAGAGATCGGCTAGCGGGGGGGGTAAATGAGCAGTTCTTC
TRBV5-6,TRBJ2-5,many,-,CASSLRRGLQETQYF,TGTGCCAGCAGCTTGAGGCGGGGACTCCAAGAGACCCAGTACTTC
TRBV7-8,TRBJ1-2,-,TRBD1,CASSSTGTGEEYDGYTF,TGTGCCAGCAGCTCCACCGGGACAGGGGAAGAATATGACGGCTACACCTTC
TRBV6-5,TRBJ1-2,-,-,CASSASLLYGYTF,TGTGCCAGCAGTGCCTCCTTATTGTATGGCTACACCTTC
TRBV7-9,TRBJ2-1,few,TRBD2,CASKLAGGPSSYNEQFF,TGTGCCAGCAAATTAGCGGGGGGTCCTAGCTCCTACAATGAGCAGTTCTTC
TRBV28,TRBJ1-6,-,TRBD1,CASSSPSDRARSPLHF,TGTGCCAGCAGTTCCCCCTCGGACAGGGCGAGGTCACCCCTCCACTTT
TRBV11-2,TRBJ2-3,-,-,CASSTRPRKTDTQYF,TGTGCCAGCAGCACCCGACCCCGAAAGACAGATACGCAGTATTTT
TRBV5-1,TRBJ1-1,-,-,CASSPPTGTEAFF,TGCGCCAGCAGCCCCCCGACAGGCACTGAAGCTTTCTTT
TRBV10-3,TRBJ2-7,once,-,CATRERDEQYF,TGTGCAACCCGAGAAAGGGACGAGCAGTACTTC
TRBV12-3/TRBV12-4,TRBJ2-7,-,TRBD1,CASKPTGQGYEQYF,TGTGCCAGCAAGCCTACCGGACAGGGGTACGAGCAGTACTTC
TRBV24-1,TRBJ1-5,-,-,CATSSGNHQPQHF,TGTGCCACCAGTAGTGGCAACCATCAGCCCCAGCATTTT
TRBV4-3,TRBJ2-6,-,-,CASSQDLNPSGANVLTF,TGCGCCAGCAGCCAAGACCTCAATCCCTCTGGGGCCAACGTCCTGACTTTC
TRBV28,TRBJ2-4,-,TRBD2,CASSSRDYTLGQYF,TGTGCCAGCAGTTCCCGGGACTACACTTTGGGGCAGTACTTC
TRBV12-3/TRBV12-4,TRBJ2-7,-,-,CASSFPQIEQYF,TGTGCCAGCAGTTTCCCCCAGATCGAGCAGTACTTC
TRBV4-3,TRBJ2-5,-,-,CASSQFGGEQNF,TGCGCCAGCAGCCAATTCGGGGGCGAGCAGAACTTC
TRBV5-6,TRBJ1-2,-,TRBD1,CASSYRDRGVEGYTF,TGTGCCAGCAGCTACCGGGACAGGGGAGTAGAGGGCTACACCTTC
TRBV4-2,TRBJ2-7,-,TRBD2,CASSQSSGGAYEQYF,TGTGCCAGCAGCCAATCTAGCGGGGGGGCCTACGAGCAGTACTTC
TRBV19,TRBJ1-5,-,-,CASSIAGGQPQHF,TGTGCCAGTAGTATAGCGGGGGGTCAGCCCCAGCATTTT
TRBV5-6,TRBJ2-5,-,-,CASSFRDWKETQYF,TGTGCCAGCAGCTTCCGGGACTGGAAAGAGACCCAGTACTTC
TRBV4-2,TRBJ2-5,-,TRBD2,CASSQDLDLAGGQETQYF,TGTGCCAGCAGCCAAGATCTCGACCTAGCGGGGGGGCAAGAGACCCAGTACTTC
TRBV15,TRBJ2-6,-,-,CATSREGTGANVLTF,TGTGCCACCAGCAGAGAAGGGACTGGGGCCAACGTCCTGACTTTC
TRBV4-3,TRBJ2-5,-,-,CASSYVGSQETQYF,TGCGCCAGCAGCTACGTGGGTAGTCAAGAGACCCAGTACTTC
TRBV7-6,TRBJ2-1,-,-,CASSAGSPTYNEQFF,TGTGCCAGCAGCGCGGGGTCGCCAACCTACAATGAGCAGTTCTTC
TRBV6-1,TRBJ2-3,-,-,CASSEDFPSRTDTQYF,TGTGCCAGCAGTGAAGACTTCCCCTCTCGCACAGATACGCAGTATTTT
TRBV10-3,TRBJ2-5,-,-,CAISDMAGRETQYF,TGTGCCATCAGTGACATGGCCGGACGAGAGACCCAGTACTTC
TRBV4-3,TRBJ2-3,-,TRBD2,CASSQDVVTGLAEDTQYF,TGCGCCAGCAGCCAAGACGTTGTGACAGGACTAGCGGAGGATACGCAGTATTTT
TRBV20-1,TRBJ2-5,few,TRBD2,CSARNASGGAPGKTQYF,TGCAGTGCTAGGAATGCTAGCGGGGGGGCCCCAGGGAAGACCCAGTACTTC
TRBV3-1,TRBJ2-7,-,-,CASSHSVGSSYEQYF,TGTGCCAGCAGCCATTCGGTCGGGAGCTCCTACGAGCAGTACTTC
TRBV24-1,TRBJ1-5,-,TRBD1,CATAGQGIDQPQHF,TGTGCCACCGCGGGACAGGGGATCGATCAGCCCCAGCATTTT
TRBV15,TRBJ2-4,-,-,CATSPRVALAKNIQYF,TGTGCCACCAGCCCCCGAGTTGCTCTAGCCAAAAACATTCAGTACTTC
TRBV4-3,TRBJ2-7,-,TRBD2,CASSQDAGVGEQYF,TGCGCCAGCAGCCAAGATGCGGGGGTGGGCGAGCAGTACTTC
TRBV27,TRBJ2-7,few,-,CASSLSLRTTYEQYF,TGTGCCAGCAGTTTATCCTTGCGGACTACCTACGAGCAGTACTTC